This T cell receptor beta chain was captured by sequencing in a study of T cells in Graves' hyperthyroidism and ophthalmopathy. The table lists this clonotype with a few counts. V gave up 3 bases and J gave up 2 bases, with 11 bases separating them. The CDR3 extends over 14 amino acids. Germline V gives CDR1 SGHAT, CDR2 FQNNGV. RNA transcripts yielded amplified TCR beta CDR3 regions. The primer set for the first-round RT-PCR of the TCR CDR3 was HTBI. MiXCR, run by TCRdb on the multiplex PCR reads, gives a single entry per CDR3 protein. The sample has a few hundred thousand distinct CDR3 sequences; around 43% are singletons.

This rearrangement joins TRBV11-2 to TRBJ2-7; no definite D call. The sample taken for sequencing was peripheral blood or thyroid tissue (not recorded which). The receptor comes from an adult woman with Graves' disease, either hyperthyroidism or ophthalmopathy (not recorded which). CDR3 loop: CASSLNRETYEQYF. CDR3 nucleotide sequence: TGTGCCAGCAGCTTGAACAGAGAAACCTACGAGCAGTACTTC.